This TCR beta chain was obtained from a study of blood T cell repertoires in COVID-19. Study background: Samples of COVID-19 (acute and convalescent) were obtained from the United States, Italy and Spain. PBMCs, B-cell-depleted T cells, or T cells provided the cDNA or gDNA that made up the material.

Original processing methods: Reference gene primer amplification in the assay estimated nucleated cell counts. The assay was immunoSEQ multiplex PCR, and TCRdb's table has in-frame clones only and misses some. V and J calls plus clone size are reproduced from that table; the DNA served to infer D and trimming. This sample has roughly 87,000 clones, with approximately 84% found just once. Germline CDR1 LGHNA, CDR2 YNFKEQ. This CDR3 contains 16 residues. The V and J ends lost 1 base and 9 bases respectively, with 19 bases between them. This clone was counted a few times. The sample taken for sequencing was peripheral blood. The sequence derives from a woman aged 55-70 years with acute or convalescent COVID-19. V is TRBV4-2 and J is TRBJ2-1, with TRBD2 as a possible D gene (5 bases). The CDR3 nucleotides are TGTGCCAGCAGCCAAGGTTTCAGCGGCCTGAGCGGTGAGCAGTTCTTC. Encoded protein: CASSQGFSGLSGEQFF.